This entry lists 24 T cell receptor beta chains sequenced from one sample in a study of T-cell reconstitution after alpha-beta-depleted transplantation in children. For TCRbeta, the library was prepared with unique molecular identifiers. Each CDR3 protein gets one entry after TCRdb re-called the PCR reads with MiXCR. The table records more than 3,500 distinct CDR3 sequences, around 11% of them present only once. Sequencing was performed on PBMCs, mostly from graft donor cells, taken 60 days after TCRalphabeta/CD19-depleted stem cell transplant. The receptors derive from a male patient between 2 and 15 years old who had a stem cell transplant for acute lymphoblastic leukemia, so the T cells may come from the graft donor.

This clonotype came up many times. V is TRBV6-6 and J is TRBJ2-7; D not resolved. Trimming pared 8 bases from V and 6 bases from J, leaving 14 bases between. Germline V gives CDR1 MNHNY, CDR2 SVGAGI (reference sequence). The CDR3 spans 12 residues. The CDR3 loop is CASLGSFGEQYF. In DNA, the CDR3 is TGTGCCAGCTTGGGCAGTTTTGGCGAGCAGTACTTC.

This clonotype was counted at least ten times. V gene TRBV7-2 combines with J gene TRBJ1-5; D unclear. The germline gives CDR1 SGHTA, CDR2 FQGNSA. This CDR3 is built from 13 residues. Between the trimmed V and J ends, which lost 5 bases and 4 bases, there was a span of 9 bases. The CDR3 region is CASSPRLNQPQHF. CDR3 coding DNA: TGTGCCAGCAGCCCTAGACTGAATCAGCCCCAGCATTTT.

This clonotype was recorded many times. V and J are TRBV20-1 and TRBJ1-6, with no clear D. There are 12 residues in the CDR3. Germline values: CDR1 DFQATT, CDR2 SNEGSKA (reference sequence). V lost 5 bases and J 6 bases, leaving 8 bases between the germline ends. CDR3 residues: CSARGGNSPLHF. DNA of the CDR3: TGCAGTGCTCGGGGTGGTAATTCACCCCTCCACTTT.

In this sample, this clonotype turned up many times. The V gene is TRBV7-2, the J gene TRBJ2-1; 9 bases agree with TRBD1. The germline V gene encodes CDR1 SGHTA and CDR2 FQGNSA. The CDR3 length is 15 residues. V trimming: 5 bases; J trimming: 4 bases; junction bases outside the gene matches: 6. CDR3 amino acids: CASSPPGQGYNEQFF. The CDR3 DNA sequence: TGTGCCAGCAGCCCTCCGGGACAGGGATACAATGAGCAGTTCTTC.

Ten or more counts support this clonotype. CDR3 nucleotide sequence: TGTGCCACCAGTGATTTCCAGTCCCATGGCTACACCTTC. Translated, it gives CATSDFQSHGYTF. The V gene is TRBV24-1, the J gene TRBJ1-2, with D hard to call. Germline V gene data show CDR1 as KGHDR and CDR2 as SFDVKD. This CDR3 spans 13 amino acids. The V and J ends lost 1 base and 6 bases respectively, with 8 bases between them.

This clonotype came up many times. The V gene is TRBV7-2, the J gene TRBJ2-2; 7 bases match TRBD2. V trimming: 7 bases; J trimming: 6 bases; junction bases outside the gene matches: 11. Germline values: CDR1 SGHTA, CDR2 FQGNSA. CDR3 length equals 15 residues. The CDR3 sequence is CASTESGGFPGELFF. CDR3 nucleotide sequence: TGTGCCAGCACCGAATCCGGGGGGTTCCCCGGGGAGCTGTTTTTT.

The chain has TRBV4-2 and TRBJ2-3, with 7 positions matching TRBD2. V was pared by 8 bases and J by 2 bases, with 22 bases of the junction left unmatched. This CDR3 has 19 amino acids. Germline CDR1 is LGHNA and CDR2 is YNFKEQ. CDR3 amino acids: CASGPGISGAALITDTQYF. CDR3 coding DNA: TGTGCCAGCGGCCCCGGGATCAGCGGGGCGGCATTAATCACAGATACGCAGTATTTT.

Many counts were recorded for this clonotype. The genes are TRBV10-3 and TRBJ2-7; 9 bases fit TRBD1. V was pared by 4 bases and J by 4 bases, with 5 bases of the junction left unmatched. The CDR3 totals 14 residues. CDR1 ENHRY and CDR2 SYGVKD come from the germline V gene. CDR3 sequence (DNA): TGTGCCATCAGTGCCCGACAGGGGGAGTACGAGCAGTACTTC. Protein: CAISARQGEYEQYF.

The chain links TRBV5-1 to TRBJ2-7; D is possibly TRBD1 (6 bases). The ends were cut back, 3 bases at V and 2 bases at J, with 15 bases in the middle. The CDR3 totals 15 residues. Germline V lookup: CDR1 SGHRS, CDR2 YFSETQ. CDR3 sequence reads: CASSYGVGQPYEQYV. CDR3 nucleotide sequence: TGCGCCAGCAGCTACGGAGTGGGACAACCCTACGAGCAGTACGTC.

This clonotype was detected many times. The rearrangement joins TRBV12-3 or TRBV12-4 to TRBJ2-5, with 11 bases matching TRBD1. Losses at the gene ends were 4 bases for V and 4 bases for J; bases not matched to a gene: 5. This CDR3 has 15 residues. The CDR3 DNA follows: TGTGCCAGCAGTTCCCCGGGACAGGGGGGAGAGACCCAGTACTTC. Its translation is CASSSPGQGGETQYF.

Judged by abundance, this clonotype is medium-sized. The genes are TRBV12-3 or TRBV12-4 and TRBJ2-5; TRBD1 agrees at 7 bases. Losses at the gene ends were 0 bases for V and 3 bases for J; bases not matched to a gene: 10. There are 17 residues in the CDR3. The CDR3 is CASSLARQNRGEETQYF. As DNA, the CDR3 is TGTGCCAGCAGTTTAGCGCGGCAGAACAGGGGAGAAGAGACCCAGTACTTC.

This clonotype was seen repeatedly, ten times or more. The genes are TRBV10-3 and TRBJ2-7, with 9 positions matching TRBD1. Germline V lookup: CDR1 ENHRY, CDR2 SYGVKD. V trimming: 8 bases; J trimming: 4 bases; junction bases outside the gene matches: 9. This CDR3 region has 14 residues. CDR3 coding DNA: TGTGCCATCGGCCAACAGGGGGCGCTTTACGAGCAGTACTTC. This codes for CAIGQQGALYEQYF.

By proportion, this clonotype is medium-sized (0.01 to 0.1%). The chain links TRBV5-1 to TRBJ2-7; TRBD2 matches 8 bases. The CDR3 is 14 residues long. The J segment lost 2 bases and the V segment lost 5 bases, leaving 6 bases of the junction unmatched. Germline V lookup: CDR1 SGHRS, CDR2 YFSETQ. This CDR3 reads CASRPGLVPYEQYF. The CDR3 DNA follows: TGCGCCAGCAGGCCGGGACTAGTCCCCTACGAGCAGTACTTC.

The chain carries TRBV5-6 and TRBJ2-3; no reliable D call. Trimming pared 8 bases from V and 2 bases from J, leaving 30 bases between. Looked up from germline, CDR1 is SGHDT and CDR2 is YYEEEE. This CDR3 spans 19 amino acids. As DNA, the CDR3 is TGTGCCAGGAGCCCCGGGCTCCGCTGCGCAGGATTAATCACAGATACGCAGTATTTT. Translating gives CARSPGLRCAGLITDTQYF.

This clonotype was picked up many times. The chain has TRBV28 and TRBJ1-5; 7 bases are shared with TRBD1. The CDR3 contains 14 residues. Germline V CDR1 and CDR2: MDHEN, SYDVKM. The ends lost 7 bases at V and 4 bases at J; junction bases unmatched: 7. The CDR3 protein is CASTSTGQNQPQHF. As DNA, the CDR3 is TGTGCCAGCACCTCGACAGGGCAAAATCAGCCCCAGCATTTT.

There are many counts of this clonotype. The chain has TRBV5-1 and TRBJ2-4, with TRBD2 matching 9 bases. The V and J ends lost 2 bases and 1 base, in that order; junction bases with no gene match: 16. The CDR3 covers 20 residues. The germline CDR1 and CDR2 sequences are SGHRS and YFSETQ. Written as DNA, the CDR3 is TGCGCCAGCAGCTTACCCCCCCCGGCGGGAGGGCGTGTGGCCAAAAACATTCAGTACTTC. As protein: CASSLPPPAGGRVAKNIQYF. The full variable domain, completed using reference TRBV5-1 and TRBJ2-4, is KAGVTQTPRYLIKTRGQQVTLSCSPISGHRSVSWYQQTPGQGLQFLFEYFSETQRNKGNFPGRFSGRQFSNSRSEMNVSTLELGDSALYLCASSLPPPAGGRVAKNIQYFGAGTRLSVL.

The V call is TRBV12-5, the J call TRBJ2-3; D is unresolved. The CDR3 is 17 residues long. Trimming pared 0 bases from V and 3 bases from J, leaving 16 bases between. CDR1 is LGHNT, CDR2 FRNRAP, per germline. This CDR3 reads CASGLVGTVGSTDTQYF. The CDR3 coding sequence is TGTGCTAGTGGTTTGGTTGGAACGGTCGGTTCGACAGATACGCAGTATTTT.

In its sample, this clonotype was seen many times. The rearrangement links TRBV7-2 to TRBJ2-5, with 16 bases identical to TRBD2. The V segment lost 4 bases and the J segment 4 bases; nucleotides outside the gene matches: 3. The CDR3 sequence is 16 residues long. Germline CDR1 SGHTA, CDR2 FQGNSA. The CDR3 loop reads CASSSGLAGGPETQYF. CDR3 nucleotides: TGTGCCAGCAGCTCGGGACTAGCGGGGGGGCCAGAGACCCAGTACTTC.

This clonotype was observed many times. This chain links TRBV29-1 with TRBJ2-5; D uncertain. Germline-derived CDR1 and CDR2 are SQVTM and ANQGSEA. Trimming cost V 5 bases and J 1 base, with 11 bases left between them. The CDR3 spans 13 residues. The CDR3: CSVPFPTQETQYF. In DNA form, the CDR3 reads TGCAGCGTTCCATTCCCAACCCAAGAGACCCAGTACTTC. Drawing the rest from reference TRBV29-1 and TRBJ2-5, the complete variable domain is SAVISQKPSRDICQRGTSLTIQCQVDSQVTMMFWYRQQPGQSLTLIATANQGSEATYESGFVIDKFPISRPNLTFSTLTVSNMSPEDSSIYLCSVPFPTQETQYFGPGTRLLVL.

By its share, this clonotype is medium-sized (0.01 to 0.1%). The chain links TRBV6-5 to TRBJ1-2; possible D gene TRBD1, 6 bases. The germline CDR1 and CDR2 sequences are MNHEY and SVGAGI. This CDR3 comprises 11 residues. Deletions cut 5 bases from V and 8 bases from J, with 9 bases between. For the CDR3, the DNA is TGTGCCAGCAGTACAGGGCTCGGCTACACCTTC. Translated: CASSTGLGYTF.

On this clonotype itself: This may come from a read error, since a much larger clone is one base off. CDR3 sequence reads: CARGPGLRGAGLITDTQYF. The CDR3 nucleotides are TGTGCCAGGGGCCCCGGGCTTCGCGGGGCAGGATTAATCACAGATACGCAGTATTTT. This chain connects TRBV5-2 to TRBJ2-3; the table's D call of TRBD2 was not tested on the DNA. TRBV5-2 is a pseudogene segment. This CDR3 is 19 amino acids long.

This clonotype was counted ten times or more. The chain is built from TRBV20-1 and TRBJ2-3, with 8 bases identical to TRBD2. Germline V gene data show CDR1 as DFQATT and CDR2 as SNEGSKA (reference sequence). The CDR3 loop spans 15 amino acids. With V trimmed by 6 bases and J by 2 bases, 10 bases remained unmatched. The CDR3 loop is CSAPPLAGNTDTQYF. The CDR3 coding sequence is TGCAGTGCCCCTCCGTTAGCGGGGAACACAGATACGCAGTATTTT.

Regarding this clonotype: At one end, the junction sequence differs from germline, possibly due to a read error. The V and J genes are TRBV29-1 and TRBJ2-3; 11 nucleotides align to TRBD2. This CDR3 spans 15 amino acids. CDR1 is SQVTM and CDR2 is ANQGSEA in the germline V gene. CDR3 DNA sequence: TGCAGCGCTACTAGCGGGGGAACTACCACGGATACGCACTATTTT. Amino acids: CSATSGGTTTDTHYF.

This clonotype was counted at least ten times. The CDR3 region has the DNA TGTGCCAGCAGTCCCCCCCCAGCGGGGATAGCTCTGAGCTCCTACAATGAGCAGTTCTTC. Amino acid sequence: CASSPPPAGIALSSYNEQFF. The V and J genes are TRBV6-4 and TRBJ2-1, with 7 nucleotides matching TRBD2. V gave up 5 bases and J gave up 0 bases; unmatched junction bases: 19. Germline V gives CDR1 MRHNA, CDR2 SNTAGT. The CDR3 consists of 20 residues.